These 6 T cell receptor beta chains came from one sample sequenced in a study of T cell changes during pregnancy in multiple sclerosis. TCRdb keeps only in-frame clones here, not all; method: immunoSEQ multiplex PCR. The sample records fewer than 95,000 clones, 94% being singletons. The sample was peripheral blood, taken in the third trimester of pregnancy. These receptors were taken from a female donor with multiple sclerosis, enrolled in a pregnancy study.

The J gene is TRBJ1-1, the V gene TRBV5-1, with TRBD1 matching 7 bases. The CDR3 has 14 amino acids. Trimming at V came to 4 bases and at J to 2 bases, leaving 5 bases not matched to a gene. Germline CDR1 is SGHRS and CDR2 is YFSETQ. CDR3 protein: CASSLRQGNTEAFF. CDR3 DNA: TGCGCCAGCAGCCTTAGACAGGGAAACACTGAAGCTTTCTTT.

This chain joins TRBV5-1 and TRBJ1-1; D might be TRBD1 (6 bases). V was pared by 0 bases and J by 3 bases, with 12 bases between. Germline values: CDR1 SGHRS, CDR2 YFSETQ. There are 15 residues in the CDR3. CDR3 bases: TGCGCCAGCAGCTTGGTCCCAGGGGTGGACACTGAAGCTTTCTTT. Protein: CASSLVPGVDTEAFF. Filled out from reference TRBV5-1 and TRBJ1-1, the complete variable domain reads KAGVTQTPRYLIKTRGQQVTLSCSPISGHRSVSWYQQTPGQGLQFLFEYFSETQRNKGNFPGRFSGRQFSNSRSEMNVSTLELGDSALYLCASSLVPGVDTEAFFGQGTRLTVV.

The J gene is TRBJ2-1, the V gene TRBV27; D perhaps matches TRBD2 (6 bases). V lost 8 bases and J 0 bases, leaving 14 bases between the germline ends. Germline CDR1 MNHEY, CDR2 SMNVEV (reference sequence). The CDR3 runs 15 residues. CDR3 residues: CASSTLASSYNEQFF. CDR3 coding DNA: TGTGCCAGCTCGACCCTAGCGAGCTCCTACAATGAGCAGTTCTTC.

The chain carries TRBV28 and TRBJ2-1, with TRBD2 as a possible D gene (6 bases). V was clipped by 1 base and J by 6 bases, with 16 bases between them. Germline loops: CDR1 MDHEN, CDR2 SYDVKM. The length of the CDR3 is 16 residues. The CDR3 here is CASSLYRGLKSNEQFF. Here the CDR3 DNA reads TGTGCCAGCAGTTTATATAGGGGACTCAAGTCCAATGAGCAGTTCTTC.

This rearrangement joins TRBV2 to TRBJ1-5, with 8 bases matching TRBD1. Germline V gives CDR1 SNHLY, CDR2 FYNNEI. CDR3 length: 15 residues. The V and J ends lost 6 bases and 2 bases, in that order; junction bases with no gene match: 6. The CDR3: CASRITDRGNQPQHF. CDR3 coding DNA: TGTGCCAGCAGGATCACGGACAGGGGCAATCAGCCCCAGCATTTT.

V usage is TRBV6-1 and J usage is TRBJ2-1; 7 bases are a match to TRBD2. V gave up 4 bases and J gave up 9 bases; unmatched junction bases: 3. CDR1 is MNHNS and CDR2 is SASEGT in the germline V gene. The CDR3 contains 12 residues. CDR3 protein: CASSGRGGEQFF. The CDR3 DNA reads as TGTGCCAGCAGTGGACGCGGGGGTGAGCAGTTCTTC.